These 30 T cell receptor beta chains were sequenced from one sample in a study of OX40 agonist ivuxolimab in advanced cancers. The receptor library was made with the immunoSEQ multiplex PCR assay. As stored in TCRdb, this immuneACCESS dataset retains in-frame rearrangements with V and J assigned. A fraction of the clones does not appear; measured against another copy, unresolved V genes explain less than half of the discrepancy, and the remainder lacks a known reason. A total of 20,000 or so clones appear in this sample, approximately 80% of them only once. The top ten constitute around 30% of the sample. The specimen comprised CD4+ or CD8+ T cells sorted from blood, sampled in a trial of the OX40 agonist ivuxolimab. The source of these receptors is an adult with an advanced solid tumor such as melanoma, head and neck, liver or kidney cancer.

The CDR3 region is CASSESRQFGYTF. In DNA, the CDR3 is TGCGCCAGCAGTGAGTCTCGGCAGTTTGGCTACACCTTC. The rearrangement links TRBV10-1 to TRBJ1-2; D is uncertain. V lost 0 bases to trimming and J lost 7 bases, with 9 bases between them. The germline V gene has CDR1 WNHNN and CDR2 SYGVQD (reference sequence). The CDR3 contains 13 residues.

The genes are TRBV18 and TRBJ1-1, with a weak D call TRBD1 (5 bases). CDR1 and CDR2 from the germline V gene are KGHSH and LQKENI. V lost 1 base, J lost 7 bases, and 13 bases lay in between. CDR3 length equals 14 residues. The CDR3 DNA reads TGTGCCAGCTCACCACAGGGGCGGATGGATGAAGCTTTCTTT. This sequence encodes CASSPQGRMDEAFF.

This sequence joins TRBV7-9 and TRBJ2-3; D may be TRBD1 (6 bases). Trimming removed 3 bases from V and 2 bases from J, with 9 bases in between. The CDR3 length is 14 residues. Germline CDR1 and CDR2: SEHNR and FQNEAQ (reference sequence). Here the CDR3 DNA reads TGTGCCAGCAGCTTTGGGGGCTTCACAGATACGCAGTATTTT. Protein sequence: CASSFGGFTDTQYF.

This clone was found a few times. This chain links TRBV4-2 with TRBJ2-5; unclear D gene. CDR3 length: 13 residues. V was cut by 5 bases and J by 1 base, with 8 bases left in between. Germline V gene data show CDR1 as LGHNA and CDR2 as YNFKEQ. The CDR3 is CASSLAVQETQYF. DNA of the CDR3: TGTGCCAGCAGCTTGGCCGTCCAAGAGACCCAGTACTTC.

This clone was observed a single time. The rearrangement uses TRBV23-1 and TRBJ2-7, with TRBD1 identical over 7 bases. TRBV23-1 is assigned to the ORF class and has an uncertain function. With 6 bases clipped from V and 5 bases from J, the junction kept 4 bases outside the gene matches. The CDR3 loop spans 12 amino acids. CDR3 loop: CASRQTGDEQYF. CDR3 bases: TGCGCCAGCAGGCAAACAGGGGACGAGCAGTACTTC.

This chain connects TRBV14 to TRBJ2-1, with 11 positions matching TRBD2. With V trimmed by 2 bases and J by 9 bases, 6 bases remained unmatched. This CDR3 region has 15 residues. The germline CDR1 and CDR2 sequences are SGHDN and FVKESK. The CDR3, as DNA: TGTGCCAGCAGCCAAAGTAGCGGGGGGGCCACTGAGCAGTTCTTC. It encodes CASSQSSGGATEQFF.

The rearrangement links TRBV5-1 to TRBJ2-5; TRBD2 matches at 9 bases. Germline V gives CDR1 SGHRS, CDR2 YFSETQ. V was pared by 0 bases and J by 3 bases, with 3 bases of the junction left unmatched. The CDR3 covers 15 residues. This chain's CDR3 is CASSLAAGGEETQYF. The CDR3 region has the DNA TGCGCCAGCAGCTTGGCAGCGGGGGGCGAAGAGACCCAGTACTTC.

This clone was observed a few times. The chain links TRBV9 to TRBJ2-3; D is unclear. This CDR3 is 16 amino acids long. V shed 4 bases and J shed 0 bases, with 15 bases lying between them. CDR1 is SGDLS, CDR2 YYNGEE, per germline. CDR3 DNA sequence: TGTGCCAGCAGCCACTCGAGCGCTTCTAGCACAGATACGCAGTATTTT. Its translation is CASSHSSASSTDTQYF.

The chain has TRBV10-1 and TRBJ1-1; tentative D call: TRBD1 (5 bases). This CDR3 has 13 residues. Germline CDR1 WNHNN, CDR2 SYGVQD (reference sequence). V gave up 6 bases and J gave up 1 base, with 9 bases separating them. The CDR3 sequence: CASRADRNTEAFF. CDR3 DNA: TGCGCCAGCAGGGCTGACAGGAACACTGAAGCTTTCTTT.

The chain couples TRBV19 to TRBJ2-3; no clear D. CDR1 is LNHDA, CDR2 SQIVND, per germline (reference sequence). Trimming stripped 3 bases from V and 3 bases from J, with 4 bases between. There are 12 residues in the CDR3. The CDR3 DNA is TGTGCCAGTAGTATGGGGACAGATACGCAGTATTTT. Its translation is CASSMGTDTQYF.

The rearrangement links TRBV6-1 to TRBJ2-1; 10 nucleotides align to TRBD2. The CDR3 loop spans 16 amino acids. Trimming at V came to 3 bases and at J to 10 bases, leaving 12 bases not matched to a gene. Germline values: CDR1 MNHNS, CDR2 SASEGT. The CDR3, as DNA: TGTGCCAGCAGTGATCCGAGACTAGCGGGTCTGGGGGAGCAGTTCTTC. Its translation is CASSDPRLAGLGEQFF.

This chain connects TRBV5-1 to TRBJ2-7, with a possible D match to TRBD1 (5 bases). The V gene's germline CDR1 is SGHRS and CDR2 YFSETQ. The V gene lost 4 bases and the J gene lost 4 bases, with 9 bases spanning the gap. CDR3 size: 12 residues. The CDR3 loop is CASSVQGYEQYF. CDR3 in DNA: TGCGCCAGCAGCGTCCAGGGTTACGAGCAGTACTTC.

This clone has a handful of counts. The genes are TRBV29-1 and TRBJ2-3, with 9 bases fitting TRBD2. The J segment lost 2 bases and the V segment lost 6 bases, leaving 9 bases of the junction unmatched. The CDR3 has 15 residues. Germline lookup yields CDR1 SQVTM and CDR2 ANQGSEA. The CDR3: CSVRGSGGNTDTQYF. DNA for the CDR3: TGCAGCGTCCGTGGGAGCGGGGGGAACACAGATACGCAGTATTTT.

This clone was seen once. The chain links TRBV6-5 to TRBJ1-3, with 9 bases aligning to TRBD1. Germline trimming cut 5 bases from V and 4 bases from J; bases unmatched to any gene: 3. CDR1 and CDR2 (germline): MNHEY, SVGAGI. This CDR3 spans 14 amino acids. This CDR3 is CASSEDRGGNTIYF. In DNA form, the CDR3 reads TGTGCCAGCAGTGAGGACAGGGGCGGAAACACCATATATTTT.

CDR3 in DNA: TGTGCCAGCAGCTTAGAGACTAGCGGGAGATTGACAGATACGCAGTATTTT. Translated, it gives CASSLETSGRLTDTQYF. This sequence joins TRBV11-2 and TRBJ2-3; 12 nucleotides line up with TRBD2. Losses at the gene ends were 0 bases for V and 3 bases for J; bases not matched to a gene: 4. This CDR3 spans 17 amino acids. Germline CDR1 reads SGHAT; CDR2 reads FQNNGV.

This clone has a handful of counts. V gene TRBV7-8 combines with J gene TRBJ2-5; D is unclear. This CDR3 is 16 amino acids long. V was trimmed by 4 bases and J by 3 bases, leaving 18 bases between them. Looked up from germline, CDR1 is SGHVS and CDR2 is FQNEAQ. The CDR3 loop reads CASSSFRLGFKETQYF. The CDR3 region has the DNA TGTGCCAGCAGCTCTTTTAGGTTGGGCTTTAAAGAGACCCAGTACTTC.

The rearrangement uses TRBV14 and TRBJ2-7; D may correspond to TRBD1 or TRBD2 (5 bases each). The CDR3 has 14 residues. The germline V gene has CDR1 SGHDN and CDR2 FVKESK. Trimming took 3 bases from V and 6 from J, leaving 15 bases between them. For the CDR3, the DNA is TGTGCCAGCAGCCATCATAAGGGGACCATCGAGCAGTACTTC. Translating it yields CASSHHKGTIEQYF.

This CDR3 reads CASSEDRVSLSPLHF. CDR3 in DNA: TGTGCCAGCAGTGAAGACAGGGTCTCGCTCTCACCCCTCCACTTT. V usage is TRBV2 and J usage is TRBJ1-6; perhaps TRBD1 as D (6 bases). Trimming shortened V by 1 base and J by 10 bases, and 14 bases separated the two germline ends. Germline V lookup: CDR1 SNHLY, CDR2 FYNNEI. The CDR3 has 15 residues. The whole variable domain, filled in from reference TRBV2 and TRBJ1-6, reads EPEVTQTPSHQVTQMGQEVILRCVPISNHLYFYWYRQILGQKVEFLVSFYNNEISEKSEIFDDQFSVERPDGSNFTLKIRSTKLEDSAMYFCASSEDRVSLSPLHFGNGTRLTVT.

V is TRBV9 and J is TRBJ2-7; the match to TRBD2 covers 12 bases. The junction had 7 bases not matched to a gene; V was cut back by 0 bases and J by 6 bases. Germline loops: CDR1 SGDLS, CDR2 YYNGEE. The length of the CDR3 is 16 residues. For the CDR3, the DNA is TGTGCCAGCAGCGTAGGGGGGACTAGCGGGTATGCCGAGCAGTACTTC. Residues: CASSVGGTSGYAEQYF. The whole variable domain, remainder taken from reference TRBV9 and TRBJ2-7, is DSGVTQTPKHLITATGQRVTLRCSPRSGDLSVYWYQQSLDQGLQFLIQYYNGEERAKGNILERFSAQQFPDLHSELNLSSLELGDSALYFCASSVGGTSGYAEQYFGPGTRLTVT.

The V gene is TRBV27, the J gene TRBJ2-3; D not resolved. The ends were cut back, 2 bases at V and 6 bases at J, with 9 bases in the middle. The CDR3 contains 13 residues. CDR1 is MNHEY, CDR2 SMNVEV, per germline (reference sequence). The CDR3 region has the DNA TGTGCCAGCAGTTTACAGCCTCCGGATACGCAGTATTTT. It encodes CASSLQPPDTQYF.

The chain carries TRBV28 and TRBJ1-6; 7 bases match TRBD1. From germline, CDR1 is MDHEN and CDR2 SYDVKM. The CDR3 runs 16 residues. V dropped 7 bases and J dropped 7; count of bases not matched to a gene: 13. CDR3 coding DNA: TGTGCCAGCATCTTGGCCTCCGGGACAGTGAATTCACCCCTCCACTTT. It is translated as CASILASGTVNSPLHF. Based on the CDR3 plus reference TRBV28 and TRBJ1-6, the full variable domain is DVKVTQSSRYLVKRTGEKVFLECVQDMDHENMFWYRQDPGLGLRLIYFSYDVKMKEKGDIPEGYSVSREKKERFSLILESASTNQTSMYLCASILASGTVNSPLHFGNGTRLTVT.

V and J are TRBV28 and TRBJ2-1; 8 bases match TRBD2. With V trimmed by 7 bases and J by 2 bases, 7 bases remained unmatched. The germline V gene has CDR1 MDHEN and CDR2 SYDVKM. The CDR3 spans 15 residues. The CDR3 reads CASKTSGSTYNEQFF. CDR3 DNA sequence: TGTGCCAGCAAGACCAGCGGGAGCACCTACAATGAGCAGTTCTTC.

This chain uses TRBV7-9 with TRBJ2-7, with 13 bases matching TRBD2. V lost 1 base to trimming and J lost 0 bases; unmatched junction nucleotides: 3. The CDR3 has 17 amino acids. Germline CDR1 and CDR2: SEHNR and FQNEAQ (reference sequence). The CDR3 DNA reads as TGTGCCAGCAGCTTAGGACTAGCGGGAGGTAGCTCCTACGAGCAGTACTTC. This sequence encodes CASSLGLAGGSSYEQYF.

The chain couples TRBV10-2 to TRBJ1-4; 7 bases fit TRBD1. The length of the CDR3 is 16 residues. CDR1 and CDR2 from the germline V gene are WSHSY and SAAADI. The V segment lost 4 bases and the J segment 6 bases; nucleotides outside the gene matches: 11. The CDR3 spells CASSGFRDREDEKLFF. The CDR3 DNA reads as TGCGCCAGCAGTGGATTCCGGGACAGAGAAGATGAAAAACTGTTTTTT.

The rearrangement links TRBV9 to TRBJ2-5; TRBD1 agrees at 7 bases. The germline CDR1 and CDR2 sequences are SGDLS and YYNGEE. The V segment lost 4 bases and the J segment 5 bases; nucleotides outside the gene matches: 8. The CDR3 runs 14 residues. The CDR3 nucleotides read TGTGCCAGCAGCCCGCGACAGGGAAGGGAGACCCAGTACTTC. Protein: CASSPRQGRETQYF. Full variable domain (outside the CDR3, taken from reference TRBV9 and TRBJ2-5): DSGVTQTPKHLITATGQRVTLRCSPRSGDLSVYWYQQSLDQGLQFLIQYYNGEERAKGNILERFSAQQFPDLHSELNLSSLELGDSALYFCASSPRQGRETQYFGPGTRLLVL.

The chain has TRBV6-5 and TRBJ1-1, with D tentatively TRBD1 (6 bases). Germline CDR1 MNHEY, CDR2 SVGAGI. V lost 6 bases and J 1 base, leaving 12 bases between the germline ends. This CDR3 contains 14 residues. CDR3 amino acids: CASRWDNQNTEAFF. CDR3 DNA: TGTGCCAGCAGATGGGACAATCAGAACACTGAAGCTTTCTTT.

The chain carries TRBV10-2 and TRBJ1-4; TRBD1 might be the D (5 bases). The CDR3 runs to 15 residues. Trimming took off 8 bases at V and 5 bases at J, with 18 bases between the two ends. The germline gives CDR1 WSHSY, CDR2 SAAADI. The CDR3 DNA follows: TGCGCCAGCGGATCGGAGGGGATACCCAATGAAAAACTGTTTTTT. Its translation is CASGSEGIPNEKLFF.

The V gene is TRBV5-1, the J gene TRBJ1-2; D unclear. CDR1 and CDR2 from the germline V gene are SGHRS and YFSETQ. The CDR3 length is 14 residues. V lost 2 bases and J 1 base, leaving 9 bases between the germline ends. CDR3 in DNA: TGCGCCAGCAGCTTAAACAGAGATAACTATGGCTACACCTTC. Translated: CASSLNRDNYGYTF.

V gene TRBV28 combines with J gene TRBJ2-5, with D perhaps TRBD2 (5 bases). The CDR3 has 14 residues. Deletions cut 2 bases from V and 1 base from J, with 8 bases between. Germline assignment: CDR1 MDHEN and CDR2 SYDVKM. In nucleotides, the CDR3 is TGTGCCAGCAGTTTAGGAGGAGTCCAAGAGACCCAGTACTTC. Protein: CASSLGGVQETQYF.

This clone was counted only a few times. At one of its ends the junction is not consistent with the germline gene, which may arise from a read error. The chain uses TRBV10-3 and TRBJ2-5, with 10 bases identical to TRBD1. CDR1 ENHRY and CDR2 SYGVKD come from the germline V gene. The CDR3 contains 17 residues. The CDR3 nucleotides read TGTGCCACCAGTCTCACCGGGACAGGGGCTTCACAAGAGACCCAGTACTTC. It specifies CATSLTGTGASQETQYF.